Listed here are 32 T cell receptor beta chains from one sample, sequenced in a study of beta chain features in type 1 diabetes. Overall study findings and caveats: All four CD4+ subsets of Type 1 diabetes patients contained TCRB CDR3s that were moderately but significantly shorter.

These receptors' antigens are unknown. Isolated RNA was reverse transcribed in full, so expressed TCRB transcripts were sequenced. The assay was immunoSEQ multiplex PCR, and TCRdb's table has in-frame clones only and misses some. This table holds a few hundred thousand clones, approximately 11% found once. The sequenced sample consisted of naive CD4+ T cells from blood. The receptors originated from a man aged 25-40 years with type 1 diabetes.

The CDR3 DNA reads TGTGCCAGCAGTGAATATGATCACGGACTTACACTCACAGATACGCAGTATTTT. Translating it yields CASSEYDHGLTLTDTQYF. The J gene is TRBJ2-3, the V gene TRBV25-1, with D possibly being TRBD2 (5 bases). CDR3 length equals 18 residues. Germline CDR1 reads MGHDK; CDR2 reads SYGVNS. Trimming removed 0 bases from V and 2 bases from J, with 18 bases in between.

As for this clone: Other DNA variants within this sample encode the same CDR3. The rearrangement uses TRBV7-2 and TRBJ2-7; D is uncertain. Germline loops: CDR1 SGHTA, CDR2 FQGNSA. The ends were cut back, 3 bases at V and 4 bases at J, with 4 bases in the middle. The CDR3 length is 11 residues. The CDR3 here is CASSLQYEQYF. The CDR3 region has the DNA TGTGCCAGCAGCTTGCAGTACGAGCAGTACTTC.

The chain uses TRBV19 and TRBJ1-2, with 7 bases lining up with TRBD1. The CDR3 is 15 residues long. V lost 7 bases, J lost 4 bases, and 12 bases stayed unmatched. Germline V gives CDR1 LNHDA, CDR2 SQIVND (reference sequence). The CDR3 coding sequence is TGTGCCAGTACCCGGAGACAGGGCCTTGGCTATGGCTACACCTTC. Translating it yields CASTRRQGLGYGYTF.

Only a few counts were recorded for this clone. This chain connects TRBV9 to TRBJ2-2; the D gene is possibly TRBD2 (5 bases). This CDR3 contains 13 residues. The germline CDR1 and CDR2 sequences are SGDLS and YYNGEE. Trimming removed 4 bases at V and 5 bases at J, with 9 bases between. In nucleotides, the CDR3 is TGTGCCAGCAGCTCGCGGGTGACCGGGGAGCTGTTTTTT. As protein: CASSSRVTGELFF.

This CDR3 reads CASSKDRDSQETQYF. The CDR3 DNA reads as TGTGCCAGCAGTAAAGACCGGGACAGTCAAGAGACCCAGTACTTC. V and J are TRBV25-1 and TRBJ2-5; TRBD1 aligns across 7 bases. This CDR3 region has 15 residues. Per the germline V gene, CDR1 is MGHDK and CDR2 is SYGVNS. The V gene end was trimmed by 5 bases and the J gene end by 2 bases; junction bases not matched to a gene: 8. Together with reference TRBV25-1 and TRBJ2-5, the CDR3 gives the full variable domain: EADIYQTPRYLVIGTGKKITLECSQTMGHDKMYWYQQDPGMELHLIHYSYGVNSTEKGDLSSESTVSRIRTEHFPLTLESARPSHTSQYLCASSKDRDSQETQYFGPGTRLLVL.

The rearrangement uses TRBV4-2 and TRBJ1-2, with 7 bases aligning to TRBD1. This CDR3 has 13 residues. J was trimmed by 7 bases and V by 4 bases; bases with no gene match: 6. CDR1 and CDR2 from the germline V gene are LGHNA and YNFKEQ. The CDR3 reads CASSRETGFGYTF. DNA of the CDR3: TGTGCCAGCAGCCGAGAGACAGGGTTTGGCTACACCTTC.

This clone turned up a few times. The CDR3 reads CASSMDPSYSSYEQFF. CDR3 DNA: TGTGCCAGCAGCATGGACCCCTCGTATAGTTCTTATGAGCAGTTCTTC. This rearrangement joins TRBV5-6 to TRBJ2-1; D gene unclear. V gave up 4 bases and J gave up 8 bases, with 22 bases separating them. This CDR3 has 16 residues. From germline, CDR1 is SGHDT and CDR2 YYEEEE.

This sequence joins TRBV2 and TRBJ2-3, with a possible D match to TRBD2 (6 bases). Germline CDR1 is SNHLY and CDR2 is FYNNEI. V was cut by 6 bases and J by 1 base, with 11 bases left in between. There are 14 residues in the CDR3. The DNA of the CDR3 is TGTGCCAGCAGGACCGGGGGAGGCACAGATACGCAGTATTTT. The encoded protein is CASRTGGGTDTQYF.

V is TRBV2 and J is TRBJ2-7; 8 bases line up with TRBD1. Germline CDR1 SNHLY, CDR2 FYNNEI. V shed 7 bases, J shed 3 bases, and the junction held 5 bases outside the gene matches. The length of the CDR3 is 13 residues. CDR3 DNA: TGTGCCAGCACACTCGGGACAGGCTACGAGCAGTACTTC. This sequence encodes CASTLGTGYEQYF.

This clone was observed a few times. The chain is built from TRBV6-6 and TRBJ1-1; D ambiguous. This CDR3 comprises 12 residues. Trimming left V 5 bases short and J 6 bases short, with 10 bases between. Germline CDR1 MNHNY, CDR2 SVGAGI (reference sequence). The CDR3 DNA reads as TGTGCCAGCAGTCGCCCAGTTGCTGAAGCTTTCTTT. It encodes CASSRPVAEAFF.

This clone was counted only a few times. This chain connects TRBV25-1 to TRBJ2-5; no reliable D call. Germline-derived CDR1 and CDR2 are MGHDK and SYGVNS. This CDR3 contains 15 residues. V lost 1 base, J lost 5 bases, and 14 bases lay in between. The CDR3 region has the DNA TGTGCCAGCAGTGAATCCGGAAGGTTCGGGGAGACCCAGTACTTC. This encodes CASSESGRFGETQYF.

This clone was seen a handful of times. The rearrangement links TRBV5-6 to TRBJ1-2; 10 nucleotides align to TRBD1. The germline CDR1 and CDR2 sequences are SGHDT and YYEEEE. The ends lost 4 bases at V and 5 bases at J; junction bases unmatched: 2. There are 13 residues in the CDR3. CDR3: CASSRDRGYGYTF. In DNA form, the CDR3 reads TGTGCCAGCAGCCGGGACAGGGGTTATGGCTACACCTTC.

Comment on this clone: Other nucleotide sequences from this sample produce the same CDR3. V usage is TRBV18 and J usage is TRBJ2-7; the match to TRBD1 covers 9 bases. CDR3 length: 15 amino acids. Germline V lookup: CDR1 KGHSH, CDR2 LQKENI. The junction had 5 bases not matched to a gene; V was cut back by 3 bases and J by 2 bases. The CDR3 sequence: CASSPADRGPYEQYF. Written as DNA, the CDR3 is TGTGCCAGCTCACCTGCGGACAGGGGACCCTACGAGCAGTACTTC.

The J gene is TRBJ1-6, the V gene TRBV2; TRBD1 agrees at 8 bases. The CDR3 is made up of 16 amino acids. Germline CDR1 reads SNHLY; CDR2 reads FYNNEI. The V and J ends lost 7 bases and 3 bases, in that order; junction bases with no gene match: 8. The CDR3 DNA is TGTGCCAGCAACACGGGACAGGCTAACTATAATTCACCCCTCCACTTT. This sequence encodes CASNTGQANYNSPLHF.

The chain links TRBV2 to TRBJ1-4; no firm D call. The CDR3 loop spans 13 amino acids. CDR1 and CDR2 from the germline V gene are SNHLY and FYNNEI. V shed 6 bases and J shed 4 bases, with 9 bases lying between them. As DNA, the CDR3 is TGTGCCAGCAGCCGGGGTATTAATGAAAAACTGTTTTTT. Translating it yields CASSRGINEKLFF.

This clone showed up just a few times. The V call is TRBV19, the J call TRBJ2-6; no firm D call. V was trimmed by 4 bases and J by 1 base, leaving 14 bases between them. Germline loops: CDR1 LNHDA, CDR2 SQIVND (reference sequence). The CDR3 contains 17 residues. CDR3 nucleotide sequence: TGTGCCAGTAGTAGAGTCGGAGTGCTATCTGGGGCCAACGTCCTGACTTTC. Protein product: CASSRVGVLSGANVLTF. The variable domain in full, completed from reference TRBV19 and TRBJ2-6, reads DGGITQSPKYLFRKEGQNVTLSCEQNLNHDAMYWYRQDPGQGLRLIYYSQIVNDFQKGDIAEGYSVSREKKESFPLTVTSAQKNPTAFYLCASSRVGVLSGANVLTFGAGSRLTVL.

V gene TRBV18 combines with J gene TRBJ2-7, with D maybe TRBD1 (5 bases). Germline values: CDR1 KGHSH, CDR2 LQKENI. CDR3 size: 15 residues. V dropped 6 bases and J dropped 0 bases, with 15 bases sitting between them. CDR3 amino acids: CASSFGRALSYEQYF. CDR3 nucleotides: TGTGCCAGCTCGTTCGGCAGGGCCCTCTCCTACGAGCAGTACTTC.

The chain recombines TRBV14 with TRBJ2-5; TRBD1 is a possible D gene (5 bases). Germline CDR1 SGHDN, CDR2 FVKESK. This CDR3 region has 13 residues. V shed 5 bases and J shed 0 bases, with 7 bases lying between them. The CDR3 region is CASSRGYQETQYF. The CDR3 bases are TGTGCCAGCAGCAGGGGATACCAAGAGACCCAGTACTTC.

This clone was seen only a few times. The rearrangement joins TRBV28 to TRBJ2-7; a possible D gene is TRBD1 (5 bases). Germline V lookup: CDR1 MDHEN, CDR2 SYDVKM. The V end was cut by 6 bases, the J end by 2 bases, with 14 bases between. The CDR3 runs 14 residues. CDR3 nucleotide sequence: TGTGCCAGCAGCCTGGGGCGGCTACCCTACGAGCAGTACTTC. Encoded protein: CASSLGRLPYEQYF.

A few counts support this clone. The chain joins TRBV30 to TRBJ2-2; D call uncertain. The V end was cut by 2 bases, the J end by 6 bases, with 10 bases between. CDR1 and CDR2 from the germline V gene are GTSNPN and SVGIG (reference sequence). This CDR3 has 13 residues. The CDR3 DNA follows: TGTGCCTGGAGTTATTATTTCGCCGGGGAGCTGTTTTTT. Amino acid sequence: CAWSYYFAGELFF. Variable domain in full (rest from reference TRBV30 and TRBJ2-2): SQTIHQWPATLVQPVGSPLSLECTVEGTSNPNLYWYRQAAGRGLQLLFYSVGIGQISSEVPQNLSASRPQDRQFILSSKKLLLSDSGFYLCAWSYYFAGELFFGEGSRLTVL.

This clone was counted a few times. The V gene is TRBV6-5, the J gene TRBJ1-1; weak D call: TRBD1 (5 bases). Per the germline V gene, CDR1 is MNHEY and CDR2 is SVGAGI. V shed 5 bases and J shed 1 base, with 8 bases lying between them. CDR3 length: 13 residues. Here the CDR3 DNA reads TGTGCCAGCAGTAGGGGCCAGAACACTGAAGCTTTCTTT. Encoded protein: CASSRGQNTEAFF.

A few counts support this clone. The CDR3 protein is CASSFGGPRTDTQYF. CDR3 DNA sequence: TGTGCCAGCAGCTTCGGGGGGCCTCGCACAGATACGCAGTATTTT. The chain carries TRBV5-4 and TRBJ2-3, with D perhaps TRBD2 (7 bases). The CDR3 contains 15 residues. Trimming cost V 2 bases and J 1 base, with 11 bases left between them. Germline V lookup: CDR1 SGHNT, CDR2 YYREEE (reference sequence).

The chain has TRBV5-4 and TRBJ2-7; D gene unclear. The germline V gene encodes CDR1 SGHNT and CDR2 YYREEE (reference sequence). Trimming pared 2 bases from V and 7 bases from J, leaving 13 bases between. The CDR3 consists of 13 residues. The DNA for the CDR3 is TGTGCCAGCAGCTTAAAAACCGGGTTTGAGCAGTACTTC. Its protein product is CASSLKTGFEQYF. The variable domain in full, with the rest retrieved from reference TRBV5-4 and TRBJ2-7, is ETGVTQSPTHLIKTRGQQVTLRCSSQSGHNTVSWYQQALGQGPQFIFQYYREEENGRGNFPPRFSGLQFPNYSSELNVNALELDDSALYLCASSLKTGFEQYFGPGTRLTVT.

This clone was detected only a few times. The chain uses TRBV29-1 and TRBJ2-5; D is uncertain. From germline, CDR1 is SQVTM and CDR2 ANQGSEA. This CDR3 contains 14 residues. Trimming took off 4 bases at V and 2 bases at J, with 14 bases between the two ends. The DNA for the CDR3 is TGCAGCGTTGGCATAACTTCCATACAAGAGACCCAGTACTTC. It encodes CSVGITSIQETQYF.

The rearrangement links TRBV7-6 to TRBJ1-6; D call uncertain. Germline V gene data show CDR1 as SGHVS and CDR2 as FNYEAQ. V was pared by 1 base and J by 6 bases, with 10 bases between. This CDR3 spans 15 amino acids. The CDR3 sequence: CASSLGAVSNSPLHF. CDR3 coding DNA: TGTGCCAGCAGCTTAGGGGCAGTGAGTAATTCACCCCTCCACTTT.

This clone turned up a few times. V and J are TRBV28 and TRBJ2-7; D is undetermined. CDR1 and CDR2 from the germline V gene are MDHEN and SYDVKM. V was cut by 2 bases and J by 5 bases, with 7 bases left in between. This CDR3 contains 12 residues. CDR3 coding DNA: TGTGCCAGCAGTTTAAGCAGGAACGAGCAGTACTTC. Its translation is CASSLSRNEQYF. The complete variable domain, with remaining parts taken from reference TRBV28 and TRBJ2-7, reads DVKVTQSSRYLVKRTGEKVFLECVQDMDHENMFWYRQDPGLGLRLIYFSYDVKMKEKGDIPEGYSVSREKKERFSLILESASTNQTSMYLCASSLSRNEQYFGPGTRLTVT.

The rearrangement joins TRBV7-8 to TRBJ2-1, with D tentatively TRBD2 (5 bases). Per the germline V gene, CDR1 is SGHVS and CDR2 is FQNEAQ. Trimming removed 3 bases at V and 15 bases at J, with 15 bases between. CDR3 length equals 12 residues. The CDR3 here is CASSLARGFRFF. The CDR3 DNA follows: TGTGCCAGCAGCTTGGCGAGAGGGTTTCGGTTCTTC.

The chain is built from TRBV4-3 and TRBJ2-1; 7 bases map to TRBD2. Germline trimming cut 3 bases from V and 0 bases from J; bases unmatched to any gene: 11. Germline-derived CDR1 and CDR2 are LGHNA and YSLEER. The length of the CDR3 is 18 residues. CDR3: CASSQDLAAQRSYNEQFF. The CDR3, as DNA: TGCGCCAGCAGCCAGGATCTAGCGGCCCAACGCTCCTACAATGAGCAGTTCTTC.

This clone was picked up a small number of times. The chain combines TRBV29-1 with TRBJ1-4; 8 nucleotides match TRBD1. From germline, CDR1 is SQVTM and CDR2 ANQGSEA. The CDR3 is 15 amino acids. Germline trimming cut 6 bases from V and 7 bases from J; bases unmatched to any gene: 13. The CDR3 here is CSVTYPRGRTEKLFF. The CDR3 coding sequence is TGCAGCGTAACCTACCCCAGGGGGCGTACTGAAAAACTGTTTTTT.

This clone was detected a few times. V usage is TRBV9 and J usage is TRBJ2-4, with D perhaps matching TRBD2 (6 bases). CDR1 and CDR2 from the germline V gene are SGDLS and YYNGEE. The CDR3 runs to 14 residues. V was clipped by 3 bases and J by 9 bases, with 16 bases between them. CDR3 DNA sequence: TGTGCCAGCAGCGAGGGAGGATCCCTCGGCATTCAGTACTTC. It codes for CASSEGGSLGIQYF. Full variable domain (rest looked up from reference TRBV9 and TRBJ2-4): DSGVTQTPKHLITATGQRVTLRCSPRSGDLSVYWYQQSLDQGLQFLIQYYNGEERAKGNILERFSAQQFPDLHSELNLSSLELGDSALYFCASSEGGSLGIQYFGAGTRLSVL.

This clone was seen more than once but under ten times. The chain has TRBV4-1 and TRBJ1-2; 7 positions agree with TRBD1. There are 16 residues in the CDR3. J was trimmed by 3 bases and V by 0 bases; bases with no gene match: 7. Per the germline V gene, CDR1 is MGHRA and CDR2 is YSYEKL. The CDR3 DNA reads TGCGCCAGCAGCCAAGATAGGGCCAGGGGGGACTATGGCTACACCTTC. This translates into CASSQDRARGDYGYTF.

This clone appeared a few times. This chain joins TRBV6-5 and TRBJ2-4; TRBD2 is a possible D gene (6 bases). This CDR3 contains 13 residues. V lost 5 bases to trimming and J lost 2 bases, with 7 bases between them. Germline V lookup: CDR1 MNHEY, CDR2 SVGAGI. Here the CDR3 DNA reads TGTGCCAGCAGTGGGGGGTCCAAAAACATTCAGTACTTC. Protein product: CASSGGSKNIQYF.